Detailed here is one T cell receptor (beta chain). Germline CDR1 and CDR2: SGHTA and FQGTGA. The V gene end was trimmed by 4 bases and the J gene end by 4 bases; junction bases not matched to a gene: 14. This CDR3 region has 17 residues. PCR primers comprised 60 Vbeta and 13 Jbeta primers. The repertoire was sequenced with immunoSEQ multiplex PCR; TCRdb's copy has only in-frame clones and lacks some. Its table lists roughly 90,000 clones. The record originates from a study of cytomegalovirus exposure and HLA in healthy donors. This sequence was found in a man aged 50-60 years in good health and CMV-seropositive. The J gene is TRBJ2-5, the V gene TRBV7-3; 8 bases fit TRBD2. Sequencing input: PBMCs. The CDR3 reads CASSSRGRSGSGETQYF. CDR3 nucleotides: TGTGCCAGCAGCTCCCGCGGAAGGAGCGGGAGCGGAGAGACCCAGTACTTC.